A selection of T cell receptor beta chains follows, all from one sample in a study of blood T cell repertoires in COVID-19. Repertoires were generated with immunoSEQ multiplex PCR, while TCRdb's copy carries only in-frame clones and drops some. Of around 130,000 clones listed, 84% are singletons. Sample: PBMCs or T cells enriched from blood (not recorded which). These receptors all stem from a woman aged 25 to 39 who had recovered from COVID-19. Each CDR3 is given with its conserved first and last residue. The D gene is left open where the match is weak. A row's size may be missing; if present it is once, few, many or a size class.

CDR3nt,CDR3aa,len,j_gene,abundance,d_gene,v_gene
TGTGCCAGCAGTGACTCGTCTAACAATGAGCAGTTCTTC,CASSDSSNNEQFF,13,TRBJ2-1,-,-,TRBV6-4
TGTGCCAGCAGCCCCAGGGAGACCCAGTACTTC,CASSPRETQYF,11,TRBJ2-5,-,-,TRBV7-8
TGTGCCAGCAGCTTGAGGGACAGCCGTGGCTACACCTTC,CASSLRDSRGYTF,13,TRBJ1-2,few,TRBD1,TRBV7-9
TGTGCCAGCAGCAAATCGAGAGGACAGGGCATGAACACTGAAGCTTTCTTT,CASSKSRGQGMNTEAFF,17,TRBJ1-1,-,-,TRBV21-1
TGTGCCAGCAGCCCTCAACTAGCGGGAGGATACAATGAGCAGTTCTTC,CASSPQLAGGYNEQFF,16,TRBJ2-1,-,TRBD2,TRBV5-6
TGTGCCAGCGCCCGATCCCCGGGGATAGGCGATGAGCAGTTCTTC,CASARSPGIGDEQFF,15,TRBJ2-1,-,-,TRBV6-4
TGTGCCAGCAGCCAGGTTTCTAACTCTGGAAACACCATATATTTT,CASSQVSNSGNTIYF,15,TRBJ1-3,-,-,TRBV7-2
TGTGCCAGCAGACATGACACTAGCGGTAGCGAGACCCAGTACTTC,CASRHDTSGSETQYF,15,TRBJ2-5,-,TRBD2,TRBV5-4
TGTGCCAGGAAGGACCTCGGGATTGAAAAACTGTTTTTT,CARKDLGIEKLFF,13,TRBJ1-4,few,-,TRBV10-3
TGTGCCAGCACCCCGGGATCGAGGTCCACTGAAGCTTTCTTT,CASTPGSRSTEAFF,14,TRBJ1-1,-,-,TRBV11-2
TGCGCCAGCGCCTGGCAGGGGAGCCCTGGGGCCAACGTCCTGACTTTC,CASAWQGSPGANVLTF,16,TRBJ2-6,-,-,TRBV5-1
TGTGCCAGCAGCTTAGGGACAGGTGAAGCTTTCTTT,CASSLGTGEAFF,12,TRBJ1-1,once,TRBD1,TRBV7-2
TGCGCCAGCAGTGGGCAGGGCAACGAGCAGTACTTC,CASSGQGNEQYF,12,TRBJ2-7,-,-,TRBV5-1
TGCGCCAGCAGCCAAGTCGGACTAGCGGGAGATGAGCAGTTCTTC,CASSQVGLAGDEQFF,15,TRBJ2-1,-,TRBD2,TRBV4-1
TGTGCCAGCGGCGGCCAGCGGGAGAGATTCGCGAACACCGGGGAGCTGTTTTTT,CASGGQRERFANTGELFF,18,TRBJ2-2,-,TRBD2,TRBV27
TGTGCCAGCAGCCAAGGAGCAACTAGCGGTATCTACAATGAGCAGTTCTTC,CASSQGATSGIYNEQFF,17,TRBJ2-1,-,TRBD2,TRBV4-2
TGTGCCAGCAGCTACAGCGGGGGACGCACAGATACGCAGTATTTT,CASSYSGGRTDTQYF,15,TRBJ2-3,-,TRBD2,TRBV7-2
TGTGCCAGCAGCCAAGACAGGGGTCAGCCCCAGCATTTT,CASSQDRGQPQHF,13,TRBJ1-5,few,-,TRBV3-1/TRBV3-2
TGTGCCTGGAGGCTGAGGGGGGGGCCGGGGGTCGAGACCCAGTACTTC,CAWRLRGGPGVETQYF,16,TRBJ2-5,-,-,TRBV30
TGTGCCAGCAGCCAAGAGACAGAGGCCCTTAGCAATCAGCCCCAGCATTTT,CASSQETEALSNQPQHF,17,TRBJ1-5,-,-,TRBV3-1/TRBV3-2
TGTGCCAGCAGCTTTAGGGGTTACTATGGCTACACCTTC,CASSFRGYYGYTF,13,TRBJ1-2,-,-,TRBV6-5
TGTGCCAGCAGTCCCGCGACAGGGAATGGAAACACCATATATTTT,CASSPATGNGNTIYF,15,TRBJ1-3,once,TRBD1,TRBV6-5
TGTGCCAGCAGCTTAGTACGGGGGGCACGGACTGAAGCTTTCTTT,CASSLVRGARTEAFF,15,TRBJ1-1,few,-,TRBV11-2
TGTGCCAGTACCCCGGGACAGCGCAATCAGCCCCAGCATTTT,CASTPGQRNQPQHF,14,TRBJ1-5,-,TRBD1,TRBV19
TGTGCCAGTAGTACCTCGGACGGGATCAATTCACCCCTCCACTTT,CASSTSDGINSPLHF,15,TRBJ1-6,-,-,TRBV19
TGTGCCAGTAGTCCAGGGTTCGGAAACACCATATATTTT,CASSPGFGNTIYF,13,TRBJ1-3,-,-,TRBV19
TGTGCCAGCTCACCAAATAGCTATTCACCCCTCCACTTT,CASSPNSYSPLHF,13,TRBJ1-6,-,-,TRBV18
TGTGCCACCAGCAGAGGCCAGGGGGCCCTAGGGGGAAAACTGTTTTTT,CATSRGQGALGGKLFF,16,TRBJ1-4,-,TRBD1,TRBV15
TGTGCCAGCAGTTTATATGGGACTAGCGGGAGGGCCCAAGGGGGGACCCAGTACTTC,CASSLYGTSGRAQGGTQYF,19,TRBJ2-5,-,TRBD2,TRBV27
TGTGCCAGCTCACCACGGAGCGGTGAGCAGTTCTTC,CASSPRSGEQFF,12,TRBJ2-1,few,-,TRBV18
TGTGCCACCAGCTATAGACTAGCGGGGACCTACGAGCAGTACTTC,CATSYRLAGTYEQYF,15,TRBJ2-7,-,TRBD2,TRBV15
TGTGCCATCAGTGAGCCGGGAACCAAAAACATTCAGTACTTC,CAISEPGTKNIQYF,14,TRBJ2-4,-,-,TRBV10-3
TGTGCCAGCAGCTTTAACGGGGGTTCACCCCTCCACTTT,CASSFNGGSPLHF,13,TRBJ1-6,-,-,TRBV7-3
TGTGCCAGTACTGGGACTACAGATACGCAGTATTTT,CASTGTTDTQYF,12,TRBJ2-3,-,-,TRBV19
TGTGCCAGCAGTTTATACAGGAATCAGCCCCAGCATTTT,CASSLYRNQPQHF,13,TRBJ1-5,-,-,TRBV12-3/TRBV12-4
TGTGCCAGCAGTTTGGACAGTACCGGGGAGCTGTTTTTT,CASSLDSTGELFF,13,TRBJ2-2,many,-,TRBV27
TGTGCCAGCAGTGGTGGACAGGGGGAAGGGAACACTGAAGCTTTCTTT,CASSGGQGEGNTEAFF,16,TRBJ1-1,-,TRBD1,TRBV28
TGTGCCAGTAGTCTACAGTATAGCAATCAGCCCCAGCATTTT,CASSLQYSNQPQHF,14,TRBJ1-5,-,-,TRBV19
TGTGCCAGCGGGAGGCGGATCACCGGGGAGCTGTTTTTT,CASGRRITGELFF,13,TRBJ2-2,-,-,TRBV7-9
TGTGCCATCAGTGAGTCAGGCGGGACTAGCGGGAGGGGGTCCTACAATGAGCAGTTCTTC,CAISESGGTSGRGSYNEQFF,20,TRBJ2-1,once,TRBD2,TRBV10-3
TGTGCCACCCTTGGGAAACAGGACCCTCAGTTCTTC,CATLGKQDPQFF,12,TRBJ2-1,-,-,TRBV6-4
TGTGCCAGCCGCTACCACCCGGTTGGAGGGGACGATGGCTACACCTTC,CASRYHPVGGDDGYTF,16,TRBJ1-2,-,-,TRBV28
TGTGCCAGCAGCCCTGGAGTCCACGGCTACACCTTC,CASSPGVHGYTF,12,TRBJ1-2,once,-,TRBV7-8
TGTGCCAGCAGTGCCGGGGGATATGGAGGGATCTTC,CASSAGGYGGIF,12,TRBJ2-1,few,-,TRBV2
TGTGCCAGTAGGGGCCCAGTAGCTAACTATGGCTACACCTTC,CASRGPVANYGYTF,14,TRBJ1-2,-,-,TRBV19
TGTGCCAGCAGCTTAACGGGACTAGCGGGGTACAATGAGCAGTTCTTC,CASSLTGLAGYNEQFF,16,TRBJ2-1,-,TRBD2,TRBV7-3
TGTGCCAGCAGTTTAAGGCTAGCGGGTGTAAGAGAGACCCAGTACTTC,CASSLRLAGVRETQYF,16,TRBJ2-5,once,TRBD2,TRBV27
TGTGCCAGCAGCATTGGACAGGGGACCAATCAGCCCCAGCATTTT,CASSIGQGTNQPQHF,15,TRBJ1-5,-,TRBD1,TRBV5-6
TGTGCCTGGGCGACAGGCTGGGGAGCTTTCTTT,CAWATGWGAFF,11,TRBJ1-1,-,-,TRBV30
TGCAGCGTTGACAGGTTTAAGGGCTACACCTTC,CSVDRFKGYTF,11,TRBJ1-2,-,-,TRBV29-1
TGCGCCAGCAGCCAAGCCCGCGGGTATAATGAAAAACTGTTTTTT,CASSQARGYNEKLFF,15,TRBJ1-4,-,-,TRBV4-3
TGTGCCAGCGCCGTAGAAAGGGGTGAGCAGTTCTTC,CASAVERGEQFF,12,TRBJ2-1,-,-,TRBV7-3
TGTGCCAGCAGCCAAGACGGGGGGCGACGCACTGAAGCTTTCTTT,CASSQDGGRRTEAFF,15,TRBJ1-1,once,-,TRBV14
TGTGCCAGTAGTATGACAGCATCATCGGGCACTGAAGCTTTCTTT,CASSMTASSGTEAFF,15,TRBJ1-1,-,-,TRBV19
TGTGCCAGTAGATCCGGGACAGGCTATGGCTACACCTTC,CASRSGTGYGYTF,13,TRBJ1-2,-,TRBD1,TRBV5-4
TGTGCCAGCACCCTCAAGGGGGGGACTGAAGCTTTCTTT,CASTLKGGTEAFF,13,TRBJ1-1,-,-,TRBV7-9
TGTGCCAGCAGCGTAGTAAAGGGGTACGGGAGTGAAGCTTTCTTT,CASSVVKGYGSEAFF,15,TRBJ1-1,-,-,TRBV9